This T cell receptor (beta chain) stems from a study of cytomegalovirus exposure and HLA in healthy donors. Overall study findings and caveats: TRBV6-2, TRBV6-3 and some other V segments were excluded as indistinguishable.

As regards this clone: As yet, its antigen is unknown. Other DNA sequences from this sample encode an identical CDR3 as well.

Vbeta (60) and Jbeta (13) primers were used in the PCR. Repertoires were generated with immunoSEQ multiplex PCR, while TCRdb's copy carries only in-frame clones and drops some. The table records roughly 77,000 clones, about a tenth of them present only once. The CDR3 has 12 residues. Germline lookup yields CDR1 SQVTM and CDR2 ANQGSEA. V lost 4 bases and J 9 bases, leaving 13 bases between the germline ends. The sequenced sample was PBMCs. The gene calls are TRBV29-1 and TRBJ2-1; weak D call: TRBD1 (6 bases). The sequence was collected from a man between 60 and 75 years old in good health and CMV-seropositive. The CDR3 bases are TGCAGCGTTGTCAGGGGTCTCCCTGAGCAGTTCTTC. The encoded protein is CSVVRGLPEQFF.